The 13 T cell receptor beta chains in this list originate from one sample, sequenced in a study of tumor T cells in aggressive B-cell lymphoma (dated 2017 in TCRdb). Libraries were constructed by the immunoSEQ multiplex PCR assay. The source is immuneACCESS, and TCRdb retained only in-frame sequences with V and J called. Part of the clones is not carried over; for the studies checked, unresolved V genes explain less than half of this, and the remainder is unexplained. The sample table holds around 10,000 clones, of which nearly 95% were seen once. Of the sample, 2.5% to 3.5% is held by the ten largest clones. Input material: tumor tissue. The origin of the receptors is an adult with diffuse large B cell lymphoma.

The rearrangement joins TRBV14 to TRBJ2-2; 7 bases are a match to TRBD1. This CDR3 comprises 15 residues. Trimming took 2 bases from V and 5 from J; bases not matched to a gene: 5. Germline assignment: CDR1 SGHDN and CDR2 FVKESK. The CDR3: CASSQKMDRTGELFF. CDR3 in DNA: TGTGCCAGCAGCCAAAAAATGGACAGGACCGGGGAGCTGTTTTTT. Together with reference TRBV14 and TRBJ2-2, the CDR3 gives the full variable domain: EAGVTQFPSHSVIEKGQTVTLRCDPISGHDNLYWYRRVMGKEIKFLLHFVKESKQDESGMPNNRFLAERTGGTYSTLKVQPAELEDSGVYFCASSQKMDRTGELFFGEGSRLTVL.

The chain has TRBV27 and TRBJ2-3; D unresolved. Between the trimmed V and J ends, which lost 10 bases and 3 bases, there was a span of 5 bases. Per the germline V gene, CDR1 is MNHEY and CDR2 is SMNVEV (reference sequence). This CDR3 spans 10 amino acids. CDR3 region: CATSTDTQYF. The CDR3 DNA reads TGTGCCACCTCGACAGATACGCAGTATTTT.

The V and J genes are TRBV4-1 and TRBJ2-1; 7 bases match TRBD2. The CDR3 is 15 amino acids. Germline V lookup: CDR1 MGHRA, CDR2 YSYEKL. Trimming cost V 4 bases and J 7 bases; bases outside gene matches: 10. The CDR3 spells CASSPRDYQMNEQFF. DNA for the CDR3: TGCGCCAGCAGCCCCCGGGACTACCAGATGAATGAGCAGTTCTTC.

This clone was seen only once. The chain has TRBV6-5 and TRBJ1-2; D is perhaps TRBD1 (6 bases). CDR1 and CDR2 (germline): MNHEY, SVGAGI. V was cut by 6 bases and J by 5 bases, with 16 bases left in between. The CDR3 runs to 14 residues. Here the CDR3 DNA reads TGTGCCAGCAGCCCCGTCAGGGGTGGGTATGGCTACACCTTC. Its translation: CASSPVRGGYGYTF.

The chain is built from TRBV14 and TRBJ2-5; TRBD1 agrees at 8 bases. The J call could be wrong; TRBJ2-7 is a better fit for the DNA end. The CDR3 loop spans 16 amino acids. In germline, CDR1 is SGHDN, CDR2 FVKESK. For the CDR3, the DNA is TGTGCCAGCAGCCAAGAAGGGTACAGGGGGAAGGGCGAGCAGTACTTC. Protein sequence: CASSQEGYRGKGEQYF.

The chain joins TRBV5-1 to TRBJ2-3; D perhaps matches TRBD1 (6 bases). Trimming took off 4 bases at V and 4 bases at J, with 13 bases between the two ends. The CDR3 totals 14 residues. Looked up from germline, CDR1 is SGHRS and CDR2 is YFSETQ. The CDR3, as DNA: TGCGCCAGCAGCGGTCGACAGGTCGCAGATACGCAGTATTTT. Translated: CASSGRQVADTQYF. The variable domain in full, with the rest retrieved from reference TRBV5-1 and TRBJ2-3, is KAGVTQTPRYLIKTRGQQVTLSCSPISGHRSVSWYQQTPGQGLQFLFEYFSETQRNKGNFPGRFSGRQFSNSRSEMNVSTLELGDSALYLCASSGRQVADTQYFGPGTRLTVL.

The chain recombines TRBV19 with TRBJ1-1; maybe TRBD1 (5 bases). Germline V gene lookup returns CDR1 LNHDA and CDR2 SQIVND (reference sequence). The V and J ends lost 7 bases and 1 base respectively, with 7 bases between them. The CDR3 has 12 amino acids. The CDR3 DNA sequence: TGTGCCAGTATCCAGGGGAACACTGAAGCTTTCTTT. Protein: CASIQGNTEAFF. Based on the CDR3 plus reference TRBV19 and TRBJ1-1, the full variable domain is DGGITQSPKYLFRKEGQNVTLSCEQNLNHDAMYWYRQDPGQGLRLIYYSQIVNDFQKGDIAEGYSVSREKKESFPLTVTSAQKNPTAFYLCASIQGNTEAFFGQGTRLTVV.

The J gene is TRBJ1-5, the V gene TRBV5-6; D gene uncertain. CDR1 is SGHDT, CDR2 YYEEEE, per germline. The CDR3 runs 13 residues. Trimming removed 4 bases from V and 6 bases from J, with 11 bases in between. CDR3 coding DNA: TGTGCCAGCAGCCTGGGTCTGAGTCAGCCCCAGCATTTT. Amino acids: CASSLGLSQPQHF.

The chain couples TRBV19 to TRBJ1-1; perhaps TRBD1 as D (6 bases). This CDR3 spans 12 amino acids. V gave up 6 bases and J gave up 6 bases, with 11 bases separating them. CDR1 and CDR2 from the germline V gene are LNHDA and SQIVND (reference sequence). CDR3 residues: CASSRTGPEAFF. CDR3 nucleotides: TGTGCCAGTAGCCGAACAGGGCCTGAAGCTTTCTTT.

The chain links TRBV6-1 to TRBJ1-2; perhaps TRBD1 as D (5 bases). V was pared by 3 bases and J by 8 bases, with 13 bases between. Looked up from germline, CDR1 is MNHNS and CDR2 is SASEGT. The CDR3 is 13 amino acids. CDR3 sequence reads: CASSDMGREGYTF. CDR3 coding DNA: TGTGCCAGCAGTGATATGGGGCGCGAGGGCTACACCTTC.

This clone was found once. The chain couples TRBV14 to TRBJ2-7, with D tentatively TRBD2 (7 bases). This CDR3 contains 14 residues. The ends were cut back, 2 bases at V and 3 bases at J, with 11 bases in the middle. Germline loops: CDR1 SGHDN, CDR2 FVKESK. The CDR3 DNA is TGTGCCAGCAGCCAAACGGGGGGCAGCTACGAGCAGTACTTC. Its translation is CASSQTGGSYEQYF.

The genes are TRBV9 and TRBJ1-5, with a weak D call TRBD1 (6 bases). The germline gives CDR1 SGDLS, CDR2 YYNGEE. V was clipped by 3 bases and J by 3 bases, with 10 bases between them. The CDR3 totals 14 residues. CDR3 sequence (DNA): TGTGCCAGCAGCGCCGACAGGATCAATCAGCCCCAGCATTTT. It yields the protein CASSADRINQPQHF. Supplemented by reference TRBV9 and TRBJ1-5, the full variable domain reads DSGVTQTPKHLITATGQRVTLRCSPRSGDLSVYWYQQSLDQGLQFLIQYYNGEERAKGNILERFSAQQFPDLHSELNLSSLELGDSALYFCASSADRINQPQHFGDGTRLSIL.

The chain carries TRBV5-1 and TRBJ1-1, with D possibly being TRBD1 (6 bases). The V and J ends lost 3 bases and 3 bases respectively, with 12 bases between them. The germline gives CDR1 SGHRS, CDR2 YFSETQ. The CDR3 is made up of 14 amino acids. The CDR3 loop is CASSSGEMDTEAFF. In DNA form, the CDR3 reads TGCGCCAGCAGCTCAGGGGAGATGGACACTGAAGCTTTCTTT.